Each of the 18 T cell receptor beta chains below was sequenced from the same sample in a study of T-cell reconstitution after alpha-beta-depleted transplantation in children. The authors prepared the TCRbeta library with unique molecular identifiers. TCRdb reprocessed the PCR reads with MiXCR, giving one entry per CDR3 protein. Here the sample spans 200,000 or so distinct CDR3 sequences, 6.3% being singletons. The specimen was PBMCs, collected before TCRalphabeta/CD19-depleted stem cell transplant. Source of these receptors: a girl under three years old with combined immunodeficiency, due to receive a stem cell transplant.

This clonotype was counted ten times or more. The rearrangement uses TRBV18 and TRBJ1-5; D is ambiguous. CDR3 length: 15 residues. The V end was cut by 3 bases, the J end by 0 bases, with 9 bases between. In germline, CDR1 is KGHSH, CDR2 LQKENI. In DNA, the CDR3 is TGTGCCAGCTCACCTGTTCGGTTTAGCAATCAGCCCCAGCATTTT. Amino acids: CASSPVRFSNQPQHF.

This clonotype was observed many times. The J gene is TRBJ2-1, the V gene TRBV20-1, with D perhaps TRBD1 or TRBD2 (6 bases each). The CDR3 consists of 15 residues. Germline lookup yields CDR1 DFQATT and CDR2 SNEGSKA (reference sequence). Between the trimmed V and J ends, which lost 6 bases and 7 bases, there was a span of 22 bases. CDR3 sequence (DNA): TGCAGTGCCCCGGGGGCAGGGCTGAACTTTAATGAGCAGTTCTTC. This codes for CSAPGAGLNFNEQFF.

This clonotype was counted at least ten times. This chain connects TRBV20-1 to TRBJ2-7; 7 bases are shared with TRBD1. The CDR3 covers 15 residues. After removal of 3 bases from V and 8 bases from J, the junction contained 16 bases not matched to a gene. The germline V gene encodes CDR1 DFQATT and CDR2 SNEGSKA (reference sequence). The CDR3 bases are TGCAGTGCTAGTCCTAAGGGGGCCCTTCTTACGAAGCAGTACTTC. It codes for CSASPKGALLTKQYF.

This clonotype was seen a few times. CDR3 coding DNA: TGTGCCAGCAGTTTTATTCGCGGAGGATCGTGGCAGAACACTGAAGCTTTCTTT. Translated, it gives CASSFIRGGSWQNTEAFF. The chain employs TRBV28 and TRBJ1-1; D uncertain. The CDR3 is 18 amino acids. Germline CDR1 and CDR2: MDHEN and SYDVKM. V lost 3 bases and J lost 1, with 21 bases in between. The entire variable domain, with the rest obtained from reference TRBV28 and TRBJ1-1, is as follows: DVKVTQSSRYLVKRTGEKVFLECVQDMDHENMFWYRQDPGLGLRLIYFSYDVKMKEKGDIPEGYSVSREKKERFSLILESASTNQTSMYLCASSFIRGGSWQNTEAFFGQGTRLTVV.

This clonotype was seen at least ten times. CDR3 amino acids: CSARDPVGLVQHTQYF. CDR3 DNA sequence: TGCAGTGCTAGAGATCCGGTGGGACTAGTTCAGCATACGCAGTATTTT. V and J are TRBV20-1 and TRBJ2-3, with TRBD2 matching over 8 bases. J was trimmed by 7 bases and V by 0 bases; bases with no gene match: 12. The CDR3 extends over 16 amino acids. Germline-derived CDR1 and CDR2 are DFQATT and SNEGSKA (reference sequence).

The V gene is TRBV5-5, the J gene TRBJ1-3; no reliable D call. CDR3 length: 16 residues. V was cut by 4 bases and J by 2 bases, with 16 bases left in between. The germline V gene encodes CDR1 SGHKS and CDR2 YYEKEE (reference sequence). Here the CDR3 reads CASSPPGEEPGNTIYF. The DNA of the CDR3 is TGTGCCAGCAGCCCCCCCGGCGAAGAGCCTGGAAACACCATATATTTT.

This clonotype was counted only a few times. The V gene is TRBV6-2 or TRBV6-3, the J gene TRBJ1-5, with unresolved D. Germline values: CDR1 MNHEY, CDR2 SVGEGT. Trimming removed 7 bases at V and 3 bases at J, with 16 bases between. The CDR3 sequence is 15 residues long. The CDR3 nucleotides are TGTGCCAGCACCCACCTGGAGGGTGACAATCAGCCCCAGCATTTT. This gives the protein CASTHLEGDNQPQHF.

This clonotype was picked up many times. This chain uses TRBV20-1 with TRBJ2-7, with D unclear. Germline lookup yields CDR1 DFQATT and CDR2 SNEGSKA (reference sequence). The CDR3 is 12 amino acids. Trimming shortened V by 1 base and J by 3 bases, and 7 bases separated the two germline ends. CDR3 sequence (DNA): TGCAGTGCTAGAGCCTCAAGCTACGAGCAGTACTTC. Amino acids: CSARASSYEQYF.

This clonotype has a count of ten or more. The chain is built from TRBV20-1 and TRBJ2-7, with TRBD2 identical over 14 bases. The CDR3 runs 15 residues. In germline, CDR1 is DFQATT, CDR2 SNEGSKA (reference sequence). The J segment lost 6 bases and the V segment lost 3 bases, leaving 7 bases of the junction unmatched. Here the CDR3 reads CSARTGTSGSREQYF. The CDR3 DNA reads TGCAGTGCTAGGACGGGGACTAGCGGGAGTCGCGAGCAGTACTTC.

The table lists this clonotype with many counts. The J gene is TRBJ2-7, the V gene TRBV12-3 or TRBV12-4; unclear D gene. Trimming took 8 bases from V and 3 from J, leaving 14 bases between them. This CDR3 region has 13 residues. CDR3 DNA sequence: TGTGCCAGCCGATCTAATGGGGACTACGAGCAGTACTTC. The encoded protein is CASRSNGDYEQYF.

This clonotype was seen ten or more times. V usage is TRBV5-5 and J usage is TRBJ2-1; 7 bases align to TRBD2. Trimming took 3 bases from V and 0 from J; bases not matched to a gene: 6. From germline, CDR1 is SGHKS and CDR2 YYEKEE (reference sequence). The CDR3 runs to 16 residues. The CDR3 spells CASSWPLAASYNEQFF. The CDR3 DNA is TGTGCCAGCAGCTGGCCCCTAGCGGCCTCCTACAATGAGCAGTTCTTC.

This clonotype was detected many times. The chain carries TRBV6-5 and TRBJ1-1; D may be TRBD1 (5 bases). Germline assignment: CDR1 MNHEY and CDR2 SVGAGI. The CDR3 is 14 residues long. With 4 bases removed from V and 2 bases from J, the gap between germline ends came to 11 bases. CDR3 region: CASSFGAVNTEAFF. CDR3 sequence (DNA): TGTGCCAGCAGTTTCGGGGCAGTTAACACTGAAGCTTTCTTT.

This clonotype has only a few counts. The CDR3 coding sequence is TGTGCCAGCAGCTTAGGGAGGACTAGCGGGAGGGCCGACTACAATGAGCAGTTCTTC. Protein product: CASSLGRTSGRADYNEQFF. The chain joins TRBV7-8 to TRBJ2-1, with 15 bases matching TRBD2. V was clipped by 1 base and J by 3 bases; unmatched bases: 7. Germline V gene data show CDR1 as SGHVS and CDR2 as FQNEAQ. This CDR3 is 19 amino acids long.

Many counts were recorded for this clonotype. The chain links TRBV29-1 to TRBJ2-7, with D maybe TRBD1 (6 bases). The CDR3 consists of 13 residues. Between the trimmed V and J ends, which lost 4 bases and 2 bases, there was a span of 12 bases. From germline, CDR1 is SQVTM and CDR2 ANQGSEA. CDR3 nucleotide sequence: TGCAGCGTTGGCGCAGGGGTTACCTACGAGCAGTACTTC. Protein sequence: CSVGAGVTYEQYF.

For the CDR3, the DNA is TGTGCCAGCAGCCAATTCAGAACAGGGGGCGCAGACAATCAGCCCCAGCATTTT. Its translation: CASSQFRTGGADNQPQHF. The chain combines TRBV16 with TRBJ1-5; 9 nucleotides line up with TRBD1. Germline-derived CDR1 and CDR2 are KGHSY and FQNENV. The CDR3 runs 18 residues. V was clipped by 1 base and J by 3 bases; unmatched bases: 10.

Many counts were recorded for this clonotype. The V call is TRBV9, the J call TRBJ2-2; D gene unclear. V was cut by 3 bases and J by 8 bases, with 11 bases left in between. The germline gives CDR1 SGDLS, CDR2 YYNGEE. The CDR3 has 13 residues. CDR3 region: CASSGVQGGELFF. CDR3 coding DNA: TGTGCCAGCAGCGGAGTACAAGGGGGGGAGCTGTTTTTT.

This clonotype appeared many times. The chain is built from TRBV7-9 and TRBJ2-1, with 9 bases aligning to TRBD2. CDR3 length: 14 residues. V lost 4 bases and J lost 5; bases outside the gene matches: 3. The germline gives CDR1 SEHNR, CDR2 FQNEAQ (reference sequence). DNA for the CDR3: TGTGCCAGCAGCTCTAGCGGGAACCACAATGAGCAGTTCTTC. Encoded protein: CASSSSGNHNEQFF.

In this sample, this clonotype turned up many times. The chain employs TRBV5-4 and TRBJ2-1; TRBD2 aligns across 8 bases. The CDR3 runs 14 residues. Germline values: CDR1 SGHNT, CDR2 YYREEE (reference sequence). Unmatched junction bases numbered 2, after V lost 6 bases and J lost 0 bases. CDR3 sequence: CASNRGGSYNEQFF. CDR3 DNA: TGTGCCAGCAACCGGGGGGGCTCCTACAATGAGCAGTTCTTC. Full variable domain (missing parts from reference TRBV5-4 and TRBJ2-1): ETGVTQSPTHLIKTRGQQVTLRCSSQSGHNTVSWYQQALGQGPQFIFQYYREEENGRGNFPPRFSGLQFPNYSSELNVNALELDDSALYLCASNRGGSYNEQFFGPGTRLTVL.